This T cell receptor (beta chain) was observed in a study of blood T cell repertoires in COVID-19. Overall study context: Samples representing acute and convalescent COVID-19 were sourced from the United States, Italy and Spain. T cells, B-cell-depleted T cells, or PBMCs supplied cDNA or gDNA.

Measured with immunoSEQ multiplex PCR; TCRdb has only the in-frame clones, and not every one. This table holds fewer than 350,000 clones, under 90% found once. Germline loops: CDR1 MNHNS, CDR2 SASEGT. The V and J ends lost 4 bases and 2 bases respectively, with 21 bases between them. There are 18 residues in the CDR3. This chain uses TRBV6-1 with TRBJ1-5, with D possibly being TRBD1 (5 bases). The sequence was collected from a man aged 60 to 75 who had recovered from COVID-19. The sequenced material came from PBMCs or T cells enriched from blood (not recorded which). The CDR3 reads CASSVQPIDSVGNQPQHF. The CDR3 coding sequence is TGTGCCAGCAGTGTTCAACCCATCGACAGTGTGGGCAATCAGCCCCAGCATTTT.